What follows describes a single T cell receptor beta chain. The antigen remains unidentified. The entry originates in a study of OX40 agonist ivuxolimab in advanced cancers. Study details: Under the entry rules, prior anti-PD-1, anti-PD-L1 or anti-CTLA-4 therapy was allowed, and about 38% had some.

The CDR3 contains 16 residues. V lost 4 bases and J lost 2; bases outside the gene matches: 3. Germline values: CDR1 MNHNY, CDR2 SVGAGI (reference sequence). Method: immunoSEQ multiplex PCR; TCRdb's copy keeps in-frame clones and lacks some. The sample includes about 36,000 clones, about 79% of them seen just once. General study results and limits: Dose levels from 0.1 to 3.0 mg/kg saw CD4+ and CD8+ blood T cells expand clonally by week 6. Some patients without response likewise showed low normalized clonal expansion. Researchers report that CD8+ T cells had, on average, more expanded clones than CD4+.

Sequences were derived from CD4+ or CD8+ T cells sorted from blood, sampled in a trial of the OX40 agonist ivuxolimab. The V gene is TRBV6-6, the J gene TRBJ2-6; 9 bases line up with TRBD1. This receptor was taken from an adult with an advanced solid tumor such as melanoma, head and neck, liver or kidney cancer. CDR3 loop: CASSSGTGTGANVLTF. DNA of the CDR3: TGTGCCAGCAGTTCCGGGACAGGGACTGGGGCCAACGTCCTGACTTTC.